Reported below is one TCR beta chain. Its antigen is undetermined. A junction end diverges from the germline sequence, so it may reflect a read error. The source of the sample is a study of T cells in Graves' hyperthyroidism and ophthalmopathy. Overall study results and limits: Ophthalmopathy was model-predicted a median approximately 6.4 months pre-onset.

RNA transcripts were the template for amplifying TCR beta CDR3 regions. Initially, a first-round RT-PCR of the TCR CDR3 employed the HTBI primer set. TCRdb independently ran MiXCR on the multiplex PCR reads; one entry per CDR3 protein. The sample yields tens of thousands of distinct CDR3 sequences, 40% to 55% seen once. Looked up from germline, CDR1 is SGHRS and CDR2 is YFSETQ. This CDR3 has 16 amino acids. This receptor was taken from a woman in her twenties or thirties with Graves' hyperthyroidism. Sequenced sample: blood. The chain is built from TRBV5-1 and TRBJ2-3; 7 bases are a match to TRBD2. The CDR3 DNA is TGCGCCGGCAGCTTGGGGGGGACGCATAGAGGAGATACGCAGTATTTT. It is translated as CAGSLGGTHRGDTQYF.